Following are 29 T cell receptor beta chains from one sample sequenced in a study of blood T cell repertoires in COVID-19. Data came from immunoSEQ multiplex PCR; TCRdb stores just in-frame clones and leaves some out. Here the sample spans roughly 49,000 clones, 87% being singletons. The sample comprised peripheral blood. The receptors were sampled from a man in his forties or fifties with active COVID-19.

This rearrangement joins TRBV27 to TRBJ2-2; TRBD1 matches 9 bases. The length of the CDR3 is 17 residues. The V and J ends lost 5 bases and 4 bases, in that order; junction bases with no gene match: 11. In germline, CDR1 is MNHEY, CDR2 SMNVEV (reference sequence). As DNA, the CDR3 is TGTGCCAGCAGTCCTCGACCGGGACAGGGCGGCACCGGGGAGCTGTTTTTT. The encoded protein is CASSPRPGQGGTGELFF.

This clone appeared a single time. This chain connects TRBV10-3 to TRBJ1-3; D is possibly TRBD1 (5 bases). This CDR3 has 14 amino acids. Germline V gives CDR1 ENHRY, CDR2 SYGVKD. Between the trimmed V and J ends, which lost 4 bases and 3 bases, there was a span of 10 bases. CDR3 bases: TGTGCCATCAGTGTTGGGGCAGTTGGAAACACCATATATTTT. It codes for CAISVGAVGNTIYF.

The DNA for the CDR3 is TGTGCCAGCAGCGCTTGGGAGGCCGGGGAGCTGTTTTTT. Translated, it gives CASSAWEAGELFF. The chain employs TRBV9 and TRBJ2-2; TRBD2 might be the D (6 bases). The ends were cut back, 3 bases at V and 6 bases at J, with 9 bases in the middle. Per germline, CDR1 SGDLS and CDR2 YYNGEE. CDR3 length equals 13 residues.

The J gene is TRBJ1-1, the V gene TRBV3-1 (or the pseudogene TRBV3-2); 9 nucleotides line up with TRBD1. Losses at the gene ends were 4 bases for V and 5 bases for J; bases not matched to a gene: 8. Germline V gives CDR1 LGHDT, CDR2 YNNKEL (reference sequence). The CDR3 spans 15 residues. The CDR3 loop is CASSLPGQGRTEAFF. For the CDR3, the DNA is TGTGCCAGCAGCCTCCCGGGACAGGGACGGACTGAAGCTTTCTTT.

The chain combines TRBV5-4 with TRBJ2-1; D is unclear. Germline V gene data show CDR1 as SGHNT and CDR2 as YYREEE (reference sequence). The CDR3 is 13 amino acids. V lost 1 base, J lost 6 bases, and 8 bases lay in between. CDR3 amino acids: CASSLSLLNEQFF. The CDR3 bases are TGTGCCAGCAGCTTGTCCCTTCTCAATGAGCAGTTCTTC.

V usage is TRBV24-1 and J usage is TRBJ2-3; TRBD1 matches 8 bases. Germline V gives CDR1 KGHDR, CDR2 SFDVKD. CDR3 length equals 17 residues. V was clipped by 4 bases and J by 1 base; unmatched bases: 9. The CDR3 reads CATSDPSPGQGTDTQYF. In DNA, the CDR3 is TGTGCCACCAGTGACCCCTCCCCGGGACAGGGCACAGATACGCAGTATTTT.

The V gene is TRBV7-2, the J gene TRBJ1-2, with D unclear. The V end lost 2 bases, the J end lost 3 bases, and 7 bases lay between the germline ends. Germline CDR1 is SGHTA and CDR2 is FQGNSA. The CDR3 is made up of 13 amino acids. In nucleotides, the CDR3 is TGTGCCAGCAGCTTACCTCAGGACTATGGCTACACCTTC. Translated: CASSLPQDYGYTF.

This clone has just one count. The gene calls are TRBV2 and TRBJ1-1; D unresolved. CDR1 is SNHLY and CDR2 is FYNNEI in the germline V gene. The CDR3 spans 13 residues. Trimming left V 6 bases short and J 4 bases short, with 12 bases between. CDR3: CASSQQQSTEAFF. The CDR3 DNA sequence: TGTGCCAGCAGCCAACAACAAAGCACTGAAGCTTTCTTT.

This clone was seen just once. The V gene is TRBV2, the J gene TRBJ1-1; unclear D gene. Germline loops: CDR1 SNHLY, CDR2 FYNNEI. Trimming cost V 7 bases and J 4 bases, with 16 bases left between them. This CDR3 is built from 14 residues. For the CDR3, the DNA is TGTGCCAGCATGACCGGAGAATTTCCCACTGAAGCTTTCTTT. It codes for CASMTGEFPTEAFF.

The chain couples TRBV21-1 to TRBJ2-6; the listed D gene, TRBD2, was not tested against the DNA. TRBV21-1 is a pseudogene locus. The CDR3 covers 17 residues. The CDR3 loop reads CASSKEMGGPGANVLTF. The CDR3 coding sequence is TGTGCCAGCAGCAAAGAGATGGGGGGGCCTGGGGCCAACGTCCTGACTTTC.

The rearrangement uses TRBV6-1 and TRBJ1-2, with D perhaps matching TRBD1 (5 bases). V lost 1 base and J 1 base, leaving 13 bases between the germline ends. The CDR3 has 16 amino acids. Germline V gene data show CDR1 as MNHNS and CDR2 as SASEGT. In DNA form, the CDR3 reads TGTGCCAGCAGTGAAGAAAGACAGATTAGTAACTATGGCTACACCTTC. Its protein product is CASSEERQISNYGYTF.

This sequence joins TRBV30 and TRBJ2-7; 9 nucleotides agree with TRBD2. V dropped 5 bases and J dropped 1; count of bases not matched to a gene: 9. CDR3 length equals 15 residues. CDR1 is GTSNPN, CDR2 SVGIG, per germline (reference sequence). CDR3 loop: CAWYNPTSGSYEQYF. The CDR3 DNA reads TGTGCCTGGTACAACCCGACTAGCGGATCCTACGAGCAGTACTTC.

The chain has TRBV7-6 and TRBJ2-7; 11 bases fit TRBD2. The CDR3 loop spans 16 amino acids. Germline V CDR1 and CDR2: SGHVS, FNYEAQ. The V segment lost 5 bases and the J segment 6 bases; nucleotides outside the gene matches: 12. The CDR3: CASSRQDSGGAVEQYF. The CDR3, as DNA: TGTGCCAGCAGCCGCCAAGATAGCGGGGGGGCCGTCGAGCAGTACTTC.

The genes are TRBV4-2 and TRBJ1-4; 8 positions match TRBD1. The V gene's germline CDR1 is LGHNA and CDR2 YNFKEQ. V shed 4 bases, J shed 2 bases, and the junction held 6 bases outside the gene matches. CDR3 length: 16 amino acids. CDR3 nucleotides: TGTGCCAGCAGCCCCGGACAGGGCACGACTAATGAAAAACTGTTTTTT. Its translation: CASSPGQGTTNEKLFF.

The chain carries TRBV5-1 and TRBJ2-7; TRBD1 agrees at 8 bases. Germline CDR1 is SGHRS and CDR2 is YFSETQ. This CDR3 spans 14 amino acids. The J segment lost 0 bases and the V segment lost 4 bases, leaving 3 bases of the junction unmatched. The CDR3 DNA reads as TGCGCCAGCAGCCCCGGGACAGGCTCCTACGAGCAGTACTTC. Its translation is CASSPGTGSYEQYF. The full variable domain, its missing parts supplied by reference TRBV5-1 and TRBJ2-7, is KAGVTQTPRYLIKTRGQQVTLSCSPISGHRSVSWYQQTPGQGLQFLFEYFSETQRNKGNFPGRFSGRQFSNSRSEMNVSTLELGDSALYLCASSPGTGSYEQYFGPGTRLTVT.

The chain carries TRBV7-2 and TRBJ2-7, with TRBD2 identical over 8 bases. The germline V gene encodes CDR1 SGHTA and CDR2 FQGNSA. The CDR3 totals 17 residues. J gave up 1 base and V 1 base, and 9 bases lay outside the gene matches. The CDR3 sequence is CASSLEFGGALSYEQYF. The CDR3 DNA reads TGTGCCAGCAGCTTAGAATTCGGGGGGGCTCTGTCCTACGAGCAGTACTTC. The whole variable domain, remainder taken from reference TRBV7-2 and TRBJ2-7, is GAGVSQSPSNKVTEKGKDVELRCDPISGHTALYWYRQSLGQGLEFLIYFQGNSAPDKSGLPSDRFSAERTGGSVSTLTIQRTQQEDSAVYLCASSLEFGGALSYEQYFGPGTRLTVT.

The genes are TRBV29-1 and TRBJ2-3; D not certain. Germline lookup yields CDR1 SQVTM and CDR2 ANQGSEA. This CDR3 region has 12 residues. With 6 bases removed from V and 0 bases from J, the gap between germline ends came to 7 bases. The CDR3, as DNA: TGCAGCGTCCACAGCAGCACAGATACGCAGTATTTT. It codes for CSVHSSTDTQYF.

The sample holds one count of this clone. The rearrangement uses TRBV7-2 and TRBJ1-1; D unclear. The V and J ends lost 1 base and 0 bases respectively, with 6 bases between them. The CDR3 has 14 residues. Germline values: CDR1 SGHTA, CDR2 FQGNSA. In DNA form, the CDR3 reads TGTGCCAGCAGCTTAGTGGCCGTGAACACTGAAGCTTTCTTT. Protein product: CASSLVAVNTEAFF.

This chain joins TRBV7-9 and TRBJ2-1, with D possibly TRBD2 on 6 matching bases. The V and J ends lost 5 bases and 8 bases respectively, with 16 bases between them. The germline CDR1 and CDR2 sequences are SEHNR and FQNEAQ (reference sequence). This CDR3 is 14 amino acids long. CDR3 DNA: TGTGCCAGCAGCCTCCAAAGACTAGGCTATGAGCAGTTCTTC. This codes for CASSLQRLGYEQFF.

The chain joins TRBV7-8 to TRBJ2-7; 7 nucleotides align to TRBD2. Germline V gene lookup returns CDR1 SGHVS and CDR2 FQNEAQ. This CDR3 spans 17 amino acids. Unmatched junction bases numbered 11, after V lost 1 base and J lost 2 bases. The CDR3 spells CASSLGWVGGNPYEQYF. The CDR3 DNA reads as TGTGCCAGCAGCTTAGGTTGGGTCGGGGGGAATCCCTACGAGCAGTACTTC.

The chain carries TRBV2 and TRBJ1-5, with D perhaps matching TRBD1 (5 bases). Trimming left V 7 bases short and J 5 bases short, with 18 bases between. The length of the CDR3 is 15 residues. Germline V gene lookup returns CDR1 SNHLY and CDR2 FYNNEI. CDR3 sequence reads: CASTGEGGGDQPQHF. The CDR3 DNA reads TGTGCCAGCACCGGAGAGGGCGGGGGGGATCAGCCCCAGCATTTT.

This CDR3 is CASSPGRGEQFF. The DNA for the CDR3 is TGTGCCAGCAGTCCCGGGCGGGGTGAGCAGTTCTTC. V usage is TRBV11-2 and J usage is TRBJ2-1; possible D gene TRBD2, 6 bases. This CDR3 is 12 amino acids long. Trimming left V 6 bases short and J 9 bases short, with 12 bases between. Germline V gene data show CDR1 as SGHAT and CDR2 as FQNNGV. Complete variable domain (other parts from reference TRBV11-2 and TRBJ2-1): EAGVAQSPRYKIIEKRQSVAFWCNPISGHATLYWYQQILGQGPKLLIQFQNNGVVDDSQLPKDRFSAERLKGVDSTLKIQPAKLEDSAVYLCASSPGRGEQFFGPGTRLTVL.

This rearrangement joins TRBV5-6 to TRBJ1-5; D is possibly TRBD1 (5 bases). The CDR3 has 15 residues. Trimming took off 0 bases at V and 5 bases at J, with 12 bases between the two ends. Germline V lookup: CDR1 SGHDT, CDR2 YYEEEE. CDR3 in DNA: TGTGCCAGCAGCTTGGTAGGGGCAGGAGATCAGCCCCAGCATTTT. Amino acids: CASSLVGAGDQPQHF.

This chain connects TRBV4-3 to TRBJ2-5; D is perhaps TRBD2 (5 bases). The CDR3 covers 16 residues. Germline loops: CDR1 LGHNA, CDR2 YSLEER. The V and J ends lost 0 bases and 4 bases respectively, with 15 bases between them. The CDR3 protein is CASSQDLAGLGETQYF. CDR3 DNA: TGCGCCAGCAGCCAAGATCTAGCCGGTCTCGGAGAGACCCAGTACTTC.

The chain carries TRBV15 and TRBJ2-3; a weak D match, TRBD2 (6 bases). The CDR3 is 13 amino acids. CDR1 and CDR2 from the germline V gene are LNHNV and YYDKDF (reference sequence). V dropped 1 base and J dropped 6 bases, with 8 bases sitting between them. The chain's CDR3 is CATSRGSGDTQYF. The DNA of the CDR3 is TGTGCCACCAGCAGAGGTAGCGGCGATACGCAGTATTTT.

V gene TRBV15 combines with J gene TRBJ2-3; 14 bases map to TRBD2. V trimming: 2 bases; J trimming: 8 bases; junction bases outside the gene matches: 24. The CDR3 covers 22 residues. Per germline, CDR1 LNHNV and CDR2 YYDKDF (reference sequence). The CDR3 DNA reads TGTGCCACCAGCAGAACCGCCCCGGGACTAGCGGGAGTGGGGCAGGTGGGCGCTACGCAGTATTTT. Encoded protein: CATSRTAPGLAGVGQVGATQYF. Looking up the rest from reference TRBV15 and TRBJ2-3 gives the full variable domain: DAMVIQNPRYQVTQFGKPVTLSCSQTLNHNVMYWYQQKSSQAPKLLFHYYDKDFNNEADTPDNFQSRRPNTSFCFLDIRSPGLGDTAMYLCATSRTAPGLAGVGQVGATQYFGPGTRLTVL.

This chain connects TRBV4-2 to TRBJ2-7; perhaps TRBD1 as D (5 bases). CDR3 length: 17 residues. Between the trimmed V and J ends, which lost 0 bases and 0 bases, there was a span of 15 bases. CDR1 LGHNA and CDR2 YNFKEQ come from the germline V gene. CDR3 residues: CASSQDLYRLGSYEQYF. DNA for the CDR3: TGTGCCAGCAGCCAAGATCTTTACAGGCTGGGCTCCTACGAGCAGTACTTC.

This clone was picked up one time. This sequence joins TRBV7-2 and TRBJ2-1; 11 nucleotides align to TRBD2. The germline V gene encodes CDR1 SGHTA and CDR2 FQGNSA. The junction had 9 bases not matched to a gene; V was cut back by 1 base and J by 7 bases. CDR3 size: 17 residues. CDR3 loop: CASSLVGSSGGRNEQFF. The CDR3 DNA reads TGTGCCAGCAGCTTAGTAGGTTCTAGCGGGGGGCGGAATGAGCAGTTCTTC.

The chain combines TRBV4-1 with TRBJ2-3, with a possible D match to TRBD2 (5 bases). The V gene's germline CDR1 is MGHRA and CDR2 YSYEKL. The CDR3 is made up of 20 amino acids. Trimming took off 1 base at V and 1 base at J, with 24 bases between the two ends. For the CDR3, the DNA is TGCGCCAGCAGCCAAGCGGATAGGCTAGCAGGCGGTGGGGGCACAGATACGCAGTATTTT. Translating it yields CASSQADRLAGGGGTDTQYF.